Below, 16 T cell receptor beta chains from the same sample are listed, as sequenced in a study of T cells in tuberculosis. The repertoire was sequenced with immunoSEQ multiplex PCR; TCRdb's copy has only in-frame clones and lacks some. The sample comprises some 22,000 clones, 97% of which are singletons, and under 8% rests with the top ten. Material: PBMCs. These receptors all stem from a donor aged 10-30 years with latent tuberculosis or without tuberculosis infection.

CDR3: CASRGQDGANVLTF. CDR3 nucleotides: TGTGCCAGCAGGGGGCAGGATGGGGCCAACGTCCTGACTTTC. V is TRBV7-9 and J is TRBJ2-6; maybe TRBD1 (5 bases). CDR3 length: 14 amino acids. The germline V gene encodes CDR1 SEHNR and CDR2 FQNEAQ (reference sequence). V gave up 6 bases and J gave up 3 bases, with 9 bases separating them. The full variable domain, with the rest looked up from reference TRBV7-9 and TRBJ2-6, is DTGVSQNPRHKITKRGQNVTFRCDPISEHNRLYWYRQTLGQGPEFLTYFQNEAQLEKSRLLSDRFSAERPKGSFSTLEIQRTEQGDSAMYLCASRGQDGANVLTFGAGSRLTVL.

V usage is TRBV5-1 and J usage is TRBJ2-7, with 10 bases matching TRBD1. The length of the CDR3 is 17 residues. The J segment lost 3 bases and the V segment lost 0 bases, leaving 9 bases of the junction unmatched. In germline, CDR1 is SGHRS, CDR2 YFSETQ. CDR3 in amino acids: CASSLARAGQGFYEQYF. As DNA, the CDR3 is TGCGCCAGCAGCTTGGCGCGAGCGGGACAGGGGTTCTACGAGCAGTACTTC.

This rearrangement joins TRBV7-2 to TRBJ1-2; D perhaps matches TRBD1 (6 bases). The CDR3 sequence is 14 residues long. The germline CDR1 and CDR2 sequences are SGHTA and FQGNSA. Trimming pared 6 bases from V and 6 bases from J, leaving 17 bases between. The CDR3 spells CASRRDRRWDGYTF. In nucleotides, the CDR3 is TGTGCCAGCAGGAGAGACAGGCGATGGGATGGCTACACCTTC. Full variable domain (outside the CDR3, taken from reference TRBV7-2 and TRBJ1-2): GAGVSQSPSNKVTEKGKDVELRCDPISGHTALYWYRQSLGQGLEFLIYFQGNSAPDKSGLPSDRFSAERTGGSVSTLTIQRTQQEDSAVYLCASRRDRRWDGYTFGSGTRLTVV.

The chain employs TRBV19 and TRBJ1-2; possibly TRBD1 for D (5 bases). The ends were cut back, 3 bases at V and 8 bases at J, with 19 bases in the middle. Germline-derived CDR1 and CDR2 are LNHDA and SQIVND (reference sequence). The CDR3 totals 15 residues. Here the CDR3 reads CASSIDSLTFLGYTF. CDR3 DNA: TGTGCCAGTAGTATTGACAGCCTAACCTTCTTAGGCTACACCTTC.

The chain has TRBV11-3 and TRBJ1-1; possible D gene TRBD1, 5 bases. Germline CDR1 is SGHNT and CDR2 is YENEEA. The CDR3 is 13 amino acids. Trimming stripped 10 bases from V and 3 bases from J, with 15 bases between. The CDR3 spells CATTGDGDTEAFF. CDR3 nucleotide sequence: TGTGCCACCACGGGGGACGGGGACACTGAAGCTTTCTTT.

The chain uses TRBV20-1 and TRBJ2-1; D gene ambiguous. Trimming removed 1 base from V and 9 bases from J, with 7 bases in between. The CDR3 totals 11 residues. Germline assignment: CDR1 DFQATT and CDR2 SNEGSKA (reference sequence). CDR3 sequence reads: CSARGPGEQFF. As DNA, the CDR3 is TGCAGTGCTAGAGGCCCCGGTGAGCAGTTCTTC.

The CDR3 loop reads CASRSPLAGGRYNEQFF. CDR3 bases: TGTGCCAGCAGGTCTCCACTAGCGGGAGGCCGTTACAATGAGCAGTTCTTC. V gene TRBV11-2 combines with J gene TRBJ2-1; 12 bases match TRBD2. CDR3 size: 17 residues. Trimming at V came to 6 bases and at J to 4 bases, leaving 10 bases not matched to a gene. The germline gives CDR1 SGHAT, CDR2 FQNNGV.

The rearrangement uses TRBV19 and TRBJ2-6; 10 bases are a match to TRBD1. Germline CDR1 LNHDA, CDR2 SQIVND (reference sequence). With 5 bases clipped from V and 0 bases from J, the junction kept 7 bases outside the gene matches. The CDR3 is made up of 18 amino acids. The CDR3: CASSDDRGRLSGANVLTF. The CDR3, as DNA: TGTGCCAGTAGTGACGACAGGGGGCGCCTCTCTGGGGCCAACGTCCTGACTTTC. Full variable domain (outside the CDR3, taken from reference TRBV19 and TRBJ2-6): DGGITQSPKYLFRKEGQNVTLSCEQNLNHDAMYWYRQDPGQGLRLIYYSQIVNDFQKGDIAEGYSVSREKKESFPLTVTSAQKNPTAFYLCASSDDRGRLSGANVLTFGAGSRLTVL.

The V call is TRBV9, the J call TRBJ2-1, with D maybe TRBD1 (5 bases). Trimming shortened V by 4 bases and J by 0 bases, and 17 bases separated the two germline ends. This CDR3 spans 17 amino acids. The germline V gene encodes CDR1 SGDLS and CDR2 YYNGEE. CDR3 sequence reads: CASSPSLQASSYNEQFF. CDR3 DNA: TGTGCCAGCAGCCCCTCCCTACAGGCCAGCTCCTACAATGAGCAGTTCTTC.

DNA of the CDR3: TGTGCCAGCAGCGTAGTCGGGGGGAGGGCAGGAAGGAACACTGAAGCTTTCTTT. Amino acids: CASSVVGGRAGRNTEAFF. The chain has TRBV9 and TRBJ1-1; TRBD1 is a possible D gene (5 bases). The CDR3 runs 18 residues. Germline V gene data show CDR1 as SGDLS and CDR2 as YYNGEE. V was pared by 0 bases and J by 1 base, with 19 bases between.

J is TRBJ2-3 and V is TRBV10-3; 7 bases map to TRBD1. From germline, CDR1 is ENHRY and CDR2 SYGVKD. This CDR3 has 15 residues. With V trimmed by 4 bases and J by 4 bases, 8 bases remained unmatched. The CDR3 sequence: CAISARDSSPDTQYF. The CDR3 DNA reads TGTGCCATCAGTGCTAGGGACAGCTCTCCAGATACGCAGTATTTT.

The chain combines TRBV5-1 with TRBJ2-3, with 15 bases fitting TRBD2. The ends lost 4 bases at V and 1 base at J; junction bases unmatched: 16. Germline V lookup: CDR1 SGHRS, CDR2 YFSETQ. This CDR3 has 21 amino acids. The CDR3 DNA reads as TGCGCCAGCAGCCCCCAGGGACTAGCGGGAGGATGGTGGTGGGGCACAGATACGCAGTATTTT. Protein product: CASSPQGLAGGWWWGTDTQYF.

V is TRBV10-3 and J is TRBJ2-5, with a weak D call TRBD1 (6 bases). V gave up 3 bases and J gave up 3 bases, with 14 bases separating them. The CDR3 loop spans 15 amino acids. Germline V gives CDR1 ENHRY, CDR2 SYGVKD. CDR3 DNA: TGTGCCATCAGTGACCGGGACACTAAAAAAGAGACCCAGTACTTC. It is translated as CAISDRDTKKETQYF.

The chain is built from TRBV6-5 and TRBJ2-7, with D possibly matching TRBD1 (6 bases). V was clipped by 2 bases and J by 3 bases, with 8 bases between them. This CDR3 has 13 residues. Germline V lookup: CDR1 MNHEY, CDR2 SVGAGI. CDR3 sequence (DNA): TGTGCCAGCAGTTACGAGACAGGCTACGAGCAGTACTTC. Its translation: CASSYETGYEQYF.

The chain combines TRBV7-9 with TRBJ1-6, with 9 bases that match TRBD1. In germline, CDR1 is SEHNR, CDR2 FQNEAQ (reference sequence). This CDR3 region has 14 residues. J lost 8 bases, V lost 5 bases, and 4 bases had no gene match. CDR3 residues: CASSLQGADSPLHF. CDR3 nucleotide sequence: TGTGCCAGCAGCCTACAGGGGGCCGATTCACCCCTCCACTTT.

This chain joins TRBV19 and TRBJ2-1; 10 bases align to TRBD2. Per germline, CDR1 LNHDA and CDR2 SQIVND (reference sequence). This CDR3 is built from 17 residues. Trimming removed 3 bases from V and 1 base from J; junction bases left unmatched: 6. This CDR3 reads CASSIRLAGASYNEQFF. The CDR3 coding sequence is TGTGCCAGTAGTATCCGACTAGCGGGCGCTTCCTACAATGAGCAGTTCTTC.